The 13 T cell receptor beta chains in this list originate from one sample, sequenced in a study of T cells after yellow fever vaccination. TCRdb used MiXCR to reprocess the 5' RACE reads, holding one entry per CDR3 protein. In the table there are more than 200,000 distinct CDR3 sequences, about 3.5% of which are singletons. This sample comprised PBMCs, obtained 15 days after the yellow fever booster vaccination. The source of these receptors is a man aged 18 to 35 who received the YFV17D yellow fever vaccine.

This clonotype was seen ten or more times. The CDR3 sequence: CASSLVTARETQYF. The CDR3 DNA is TGTGCCAGCAGCTTAGTTACGGCAAGGGAGACCCAGTACTTC. This chain joins TRBV7-2 and TRBJ2-5; D unclear. Germline CDR1 is SGHTA and CDR2 is FQGNSA. Trimming stripped 1 base from V and 5 bases from J, with 11 bases between. The CDR3 runs to 14 residues.

This clonotype was counted many times. The chain combines TRBV19 with TRBJ2-1; TRBD2 matches 8 bases. Losses at the gene ends were 6 bases for V and 2 bases for J; bases not matched to a gene: 9. The length of the CDR3 is 16 residues. The germline CDR1 and CDR2 sequences are LNHDA and SQIVND (reference sequence). CDR3 nucleotide sequence: TGTGCCAGTAGAACACTCGGCGGGGGGACCTACAATGAGCAGTTCTTC. Amino acid sequence: CASRTLGGGTYNEQFF.

This clonotype was recorded at least ten times. This chain links TRBV20-1 with TRBJ2-3, with D possibly TRBD1 on 5 matching bases. Trimming pared 1 base from V and 0 bases from J, leaving 8 bases between. The CDR3 contains 14 residues. Looked up from germline, CDR1 is DFQATT and CDR2 is SNEGSKA (reference sequence). The CDR3 sequence is CSARGQFSTDTQYF. DNA for the CDR3: TGCAGTGCTAGAGGACAGTTTAGCACAGATACGCAGTATTTT.

Ten or more counts support this clonotype. V is TRBV15 and J is TRBJ1-5; 10 bases agree with TRBD1. The CDR3 runs to 15 residues. Germline lookup yields CDR1 LNHNV and CDR2 YYDKDF (reference sequence). V trimming: 7 bases; J trimming: 5 bases; junction bases outside the gene matches: 8. CDR3 DNA: TGTGCCACCACCGAGGACAGGGGGTCCCATCAGCCCCAGCATTTT. Translated, it gives CATTEDRGSHQPQHF.

This clonotype was observed at least ten times. This chain uses TRBV5-1 with TRBJ1-5; D possibly corresponds to TRBD1 (5 bases). This CDR3 is 15 amino acids long. Trimming took off 7 bases at V and 6 bases at J, with 20 bases between the two ends. From germline, CDR1 is SGHRS and CDR2 YFSETQ. The CDR3 DNA reads TGCGCCAGCCAGCTTTTACCAGGGCAGGGTCAGCCCCAGCATTTT. This encodes CASQLLPGQGQPQHF.

In its sample, this clonotype was seen many times. The gene calls are TRBV6-2 or TRBV6-3 and TRBJ2-7; maybe TRBD1 (6 bases). The CDR3 extends over 13 amino acids. Germline values: CDR1 MNHEY, CDR2 SVGEGT. Deletions cut 7 bases from V and 4 bases from J, with 14 bases between. The chain's CDR3 is CASTTGTPYEQYV. The CDR3 DNA is TGTGCCAGCACCACAGGGACCCCTTACGAGCAGTACGTC.

The CDR3 reads CASRSGDRAGGYTF. The DNA for the CDR3 is TGTGCCAGCAGGTCCGGAGACAGGGCTGGTGGCTACACCTTC. J is TRBJ1-2 and V is TRBV6-2 or TRBV6-3; 7 positions agree with TRBD1. Germline V CDR1 and CDR2: MNHEY, SVGEGT. The CDR3 totals 14 residues. The J segment lost 7 bases and the V segment lost 6 bases, leaving 11 bases of the junction unmatched.

This clonotype was seen at least ten times. The rearrangement joins TRBV7-9 to TRBJ2-5; TRBD2 matches at 8 bases. The CDR3 runs 17 residues. CDR1 is SEHNR and CDR2 is FQNEAQ in the germline V gene (reference sequence). Trimming took 5 bases from V and 2 from J; bases not matched to a gene: 13. Here the CDR3 DNA reads TGTGCCAGCAGCCCCATTCGGCGGGGGGACCTACAAGAGACCCAGTACTTC. It translates to CASSPIRRGDLQETQYF.

This clonotype was counted at least ten times. The chain recombines TRBV3-1 with TRBJ2-6; D not certain. V was cut by 0 bases and J by 11 bases, with 5 bases left in between. The CDR3 consists of 12 residues. The V gene's germline CDR1 is LGHDT and CDR2 YNNKEL (reference sequence). In DNA, the CDR3 is TGTGCCAGCAGCCAAGATGATTACGTCCTGACTTTC. Amino acid sequence: CASSQDDYVLTF.

This clonotype was detected ten times or more. The gene calls are TRBV6-2 or TRBV6-3 and TRBJ2-7, with 14 bases matching TRBD2. The CDR3 is made up of 16 amino acids. CDR1 is MNHEY, CDR2 SVGEGT, per germline. J lost 0 bases, V lost 7 bases, and 5 bases had no gene match. The CDR3 protein is CASTDGLAGGSYEQYF. In DNA form, the CDR3 reads TGTGCCAGCACCGACGGACTAGCGGGGGGCTCCTACGAGCAGTACTTC.

There are many counts of this clonotype. The chain carries TRBV5-8 and TRBJ2-1; 9 positions agree with TRBD1. The CDR3 sequence is 16 residues long. V was pared by 4 bases and J by 4 bases, with 9 bases of the junction left unmatched. The germline gives CDR1 SGHTS, CDR2 YDEGEE. CDR3 in DNA: TGTGCCAGCAGCCCGGAAGGGGACAGGGAATACAATGAGCAGTTCTTC. Translation: CASSPEGDREYNEQFF. The full variable domain, rest sourced from reference TRBV5-8 and TRBJ2-1, is EAGVTQSPTHLIKTRGQQATLRCSPISGHTSVYWYQQALGLGLQFLLWYDEGEERNRGNFPPRFSGRQFPNYSSELNVNALELEDSALYLCASSPEGDREYNEQFFGPGTRLTVL.

At least ten counts were recorded for this clonotype. The chain joins TRBV12-3 or TRBV12-4 to TRBJ2-7; D ambiguous. The CDR3 loop spans 12 amino acids. V gave up 2 bases and J gave up 6 bases, with 8 bases separating them. The chain's CDR3 is CASSLKGREQYV. The CDR3 DNA reads TGTGCCAGCAGTTTAAAAGGCCGCGAGCAGTACGTC.

This clonotype was detected many times. The genes are TRBV9 and TRBJ2-7, with 9 positions matching TRBD1. V shed 3 bases, J shed 4 bases, and the junction held 2 bases outside the gene matches. The CDR3 runs to 13 residues. In germline, CDR1 is SGDLS, CDR2 YYNGEE. The CDR3 coding sequence is TGTGCCAGCAGCGGGGGGACAGGGTACGAGCAGTACTTC. This translates into CASSGGTGYEQYF.